One sample yielded the 29 T cell receptor beta chains listed below, sequenced in a study of blood T cell repertoires in COVID-19. The repertoire was sequenced with immunoSEQ multiplex PCR; TCRdb's copy has only in-frame clones and lacks some. The sample carries 130,000 to 150,000 clones, around four fifths recorded once. The sequenced sample was peripheral blood. The receptors come from a human donor in a cohort sampled during active COVID-19.

The chain carries TRBV27 and TRBJ1-2; 8 positions agree with TRBD1. Germline V lookup: CDR1 MNHEY, CDR2 SMNVEV (reference sequence). The CDR3 loop spans 15 amino acids. With 5 bases clipped from V and 4 bases from J, the junction kept 9 bases outside the gene matches. The CDR3 protein is CASSPGQGYGYGYTF. The CDR3 DNA reads as TGTGCCAGCAGTCCTGGACAGGGCTATGGCTATGGCTACACCTTC.

The rearrangement links TRBV12-3 or TRBV12-4 to TRBJ1-6; D gene ambiguous. The CDR3 has 13 residues. V dropped 6 bases and J dropped 13 bases, with 16 bases sitting between them. CDR3 nucleotide sequence: TGTGCCAGCAGGCCGGGTTTATTCAATCCCCTCCACTTT. The encoded protein is CASRPGLFNPLHF.

V and J are TRBV30 and TRBJ1-1; 10 bases line up with TRBD1. Trimming cost V 3 bases and J 5 bases; bases outside gene matches: 6. The length of the CDR3 is 14 residues. CDR1 and CDR2 (germline): GTSNPN, SVGIG (reference sequence). The CDR3 sequence is CAWRRQGAGTEAFF. CDR3 sequence (DNA): TGTGCCTGGAGACGACAGGGGGCGGGAACTGAAGCTTTCTTT.

The genes are TRBV7-6 and TRBJ2-2; TRBD1 matches at 7 bases. With V trimmed by 0 bases and J by 2 bases, 6 bases remained unmatched. The CDR3 has 17 amino acids. Germline CDR1 is SGHVS and CDR2 is FNYEAQ. For the CDR3, the DNA is TGTGCCAGCAGCTTAGCCCCGGGACAGAAAAACACCGGGGAGCTGTTTTTT. Translated: CASSLAPGQKNTGELFF.

The chain is built from TRBV13 and TRBJ2-1, with D perhaps matching TRBD2 (7 bases). The CDR3 length is 16 residues. Germline V gives CDR1 PRHDT, CDR2 FYEKMQ (reference sequence). The V end lost 7 bases, the J end lost 6 bases, and 22 bases lay between the germline ends. The CDR3 DNA reads as TGTGCCAGCACCGACCTTGGGGGGGGGCCGGCCAATGAGCAGTTCTTC. Amino acid sequence: CASTDLGGGPANEQFF.

The chain uses TRBV27 and TRBJ1-5, with 9 nucleotides matching TRBD1. Germline V gene data show CDR1 as MNHEY and CDR2 as SMNVEV (reference sequence). This CDR3 is 16 amino acids long. V lost 4 bases and J lost 1; bases outside the gene matches: 5. CDR3 protein: CASSSRQGGSNQPQHF. The CDR3 DNA reads TGTGCCAGCAGTTCCCGACAGGGGGGAAGCAATCAGCCCCAGCATTTT.

This chain links TRBV3-1 (or the pseudogene TRBV3-2) with TRBJ1-1; D is unresolved. Trimming left V 4 bases short and J 1 base short, with 10 bases between. CDR3 length: 14 residues. Germline CDR1 LGHDT, CDR2 YNNKEL (reference sequence). CDR3 sequence reads: CASSLTDGNTEAFF. The DNA of the CDR3 is TGTGCCAGCAGCCTAACAGACGGGAACACTGAAGCTTTCTTT.

This clone was observed a handful of times. Other DNA sequences in this specimen translate into the identical CDR3. This rearrangement joins TRBV19 to TRBJ2-7; TRBD1 agrees at 10 bases. The junction had 4 bases not matched to a gene; V was cut back by 5 bases and J by 0 bases. The CDR3 length is 15 residues. Germline loops: CDR1 LNHDA, CDR2 SQIVND (reference sequence). The CDR3 DNA reads TGTGCCAGTAGTCCGGGACAGGGGAGCTCCTACGAGCAGTACTTC. Translating gives CASSPGQGSSYEQYF.

The chain has TRBV24-1 and TRBJ2-2; perhaps TRBD1 as D (6 bases). Trimming took 8 bases from V and 4 from J, leaving 10 bases between them. The CDR3 is 13 residues long. The V gene's germline CDR1 is KGHDR and CDR2 SFDVKD. The CDR3 spells CATNGGGTGELFF. CDR3 DNA sequence: TGTGCCACCAATGGGGGCGGCACCGGGGAGCTGTTTTTT.

The chain joins TRBV29-1 to TRBJ1-1; unclear D gene. V was pared by 7 bases and J by 12 bases, with 15 bases between. CDR3 length equals 10 residues. CDR1 and CDR2 from the germline V gene are SQVTM and ANQGSEA. The DNA of the CDR3 is TGCAGCGCGGATCAGGTTGGAACTTTCTTT. This translates into CSADQVGTFF.

This chain connects TRBV15 to TRBJ2-7, with D possibly being TRBD1 (5 bases). V was cut by 5 bases and J by 3 bases, with 11 bases left in between. There are 13 residues in the CDR3. Per the germline V gene, CDR1 is LNHNV and CDR2 is YYDKDF (reference sequence). DNA of the CDR3: TGTGCCACCAGCCGGAACAGGAACTACGAGCAGTACTTC. Translation gives CATSRNRNYEQYF. Full variable domain (outside the CDR3, taken from reference TRBV15 and TRBJ2-7): DAMVIQNPRYQVTQFGKPVTLSCSQTLNHNVMYWYQQKSSQAPKLLFHYYDKDFNNEADTPDNFQSRRPNTSFCFLDIRSPGLGDTAMYLCATSRNRNYEQYFGPGTRLTVT.

The rearrangement uses TRBV10-3 and TRBJ2-7; D is possibly TRBD1 (6 bases). The length of the CDR3 is 14 residues. Germline V lookup: CDR1 ENHRY, CDR2 SYGVKD. V was cut by 4 bases and J by 3 bases, with 13 bases left in between. The CDR3 nucleotides are TGTGCCATCAGTGGGACGACAGGTCTCTACGAGCAGTACTTC. Encoded protein: CAISGTTGLYEQYF.

This clone has only one observation. The rearrangement uses TRBV9 and TRBJ1-2; 7 bases line up with TRBD1. J was trimmed by 2 bases and V by 7 bases; bases with no gene match: 11. Per the germline V gene, CDR1 is SGDLS and CDR2 is YYNGEE. The CDR3 loop spans 15 amino acids. CDR3 sequence (DNA): TGTGCCAGCTCCATAGGGACAGCCGAGAACTATGGCTACACCTTC. It encodes CASSIGTAENYGYTF.

The CDR3 DNA sequence: TGTGCCAGTAGTACTACAGGGCAAGAGACCCAGTACTTC. This gives the protein CASSTTGQETQYF. V is TRBV19 and J is TRBJ2-5; a weak D match, TRBD1 (6 bases). Trimming took 4 bases from V and 2 from J, leaving 8 bases between them. CDR1 and CDR2 from the germline V gene are LNHDA and SQIVND (reference sequence). The CDR3 has 13 residues.

The chain recombines TRBV5-1 with TRBJ2-5, with 9 bases aligning to TRBD2. The V gene's germline CDR1 is SGHRS and CDR2 YFSETQ. V trimming: 0 bases; J trimming: 5 bases; junction bases outside the gene matches: 8. The CDR3 totals 16 residues. The CDR3 spells CASSLVAGGRTETQYF. CDR3 coding DNA: TGCGCCAGCAGCTTGGTGGCGGGGGGGAGAACGGAGACCCAGTACTTC. The full variable domain, rest sourced from reference TRBV5-1 and TRBJ2-5, is KAGVTQTPRYLIKTRGQQVTLSCSPISGHRSVSWYQQTPGQGLQFLFEYFSETQRNKGNFPGRFSGRQFSNSRSEMNVSTLELGDSALYLCASSLVAGGRTETQYFGPGTRLLVL.

This clone has only a few counts. V and J are TRBV9 and TRBJ2-2, with 8 nucleotides matching TRBD1. This CDR3 has 14 amino acids. The ends lost 4 bases at V and 6 bases at J; junction bases unmatched: 5. The germline V gene encodes CDR1 SGDLS and CDR2 YYNGEE. The CDR3, as DNA: TGTGCCAGCAGCCCCACAGGGGGATCCGGGGAGCTGTTTTTT. It translates to CASSPTGGSGELFF. Based on the CDR3 plus reference TRBV9 and TRBJ2-2, the full variable domain is DSGVTQTPKHLITATGQRVTLRCSPRSGDLSVYWYQQSLDQGLQFLIQYYNGEERAKGNILERFSAQQFPDLHSELNLSSLELGDSALYFCASSPTGGSGELFFGEGSRLTVL.

This chain links TRBV7-2 with TRBJ1-1; TRBD1 aligns across 8 bases. Trimming at V came to 5 bases and at J to 5 bases, leaving 7 bases not matched to a gene. CDR3 size: 14 residues. Germline lookup yields CDR1 SGHTA and CDR2 FQGNSA. CDR3 region: CASSRRTGMTEAFF. The CDR3 DNA follows: TGTGCCAGCAGCCGCCGGACAGGGATGACTGAAGCTTTCTTT.

Only a few counts were recorded for this clone. The chain links TRBV27 to TRBJ1-2, with 7 positions matching TRBD1. After removal of 2 bases from V and 4 bases from J, the junction contained 7 bases not matched to a gene. Per the germline V gene, CDR1 is MNHEY and CDR2 is SMNVEV (reference sequence). The CDR3 has 15 residues. CDR3 sequence (DNA): TGTGCCAGCAGTTTAATAGGGGGCGATTCCTATGGCTACACCTTC. Its translation: CASSLIGGDSYGYTF.

The J gene is TRBJ1-4, the V gene TRBV6-5, with D uncertain. The CDR3 is 14 residues long. Germline CDR1 reads MNHEY; CDR2 reads SVGAGI. Trimming left V 6 bases short and J 10 bases short, with 18 bases between. CDR3 coding DNA: TGTGCCAGCAGCGAGAGGGCTGTAGTTGGAAAACTGTTTTTT. Translation: CASSERAVVGKLFF.

This rearrangement joins TRBV19 to TRBJ1-1; 8 bases are a match to TRBD1. Losses at the gene ends were 6 bases for V and 1 base for J; bases not matched to a gene: 13. The CDR3 contains 17 residues. Germline CDR1 reads LNHDA; CDR2 reads SQIVND (reference sequence). As DNA, the CDR3 is TGTGCCAGTAGCCCCTCAGGGGGACAGGCGAGGAACACTGAAGCTTTCTTT. It translates to CASSPSGGQARNTEAFF.

The CDR3 loop is CASSLAMNTEAFF. DNA for the CDR3: TGTGCCAGCAGCTTGGCCATGAACACTGAAGCTTTCTTT. This rearrangement joins TRBV11-2 to TRBJ1-1; no firm D call. Trimming cost V 3 bases and J 0 bases, with 5 bases left between them. CDR1 and CDR2 from the germline V gene are SGHAT and FQNNGV. The CDR3 has 13 amino acids.

The genes are TRBV15 and TRBJ2-2; 8 bases agree with TRBD1. With V trimmed by 8 bases and J by 4 bases, 9 bases remained unmatched. The CDR3 contains 15 residues. Germline CDR1 and CDR2: LNHNV and YYDKDF (reference sequence). The CDR3 bases are TGTGCCACCGCCATGGCAGGGGGCATCACCGGGGAGCTGTTTTTT. It specifies CATAMAGGITGELFF.

The chain combines TRBV29-1 with TRBJ2-1, with TRBD2 identical over 12 bases. J gave up 1 base and V 0 bases, and 10 bases lay outside the gene matches. The CDR3 sequence is 19 residues long. Germline lookup yields CDR1 SQVTM and CDR2 ANQGSEA. CDR3 amino acids: CSVEDPTGLAGRSYNEQFF. CDR3 nucleotide sequence: TGCAGCGTTGAAGACCCCACCGGACTAGCGGGGAGGTCCTACAATGAGCAGTTCTTC.

The chain combines TRBV10-1 with TRBJ1-2; TRBD1 might be the D (5 bases). This CDR3 region has 20 residues. Germline lookup yields CDR1 WNHNN and CDR2 SYGVQD (reference sequence). The V end lost 2 bases, the J end lost 8 bases, and 33 bases lay between the germline ends. Here the CDR3 DNA reads TGCGCCAGCAGTGAGCAGGGCCCTAAGCGAGAGAGTAAAACTTCGGTCGGCTACACCTTC. Its protein is CASSEQGPKRESKTSVGYTF.

The chain is built from TRBV5-1 and TRBJ2-3; 12 positions match TRBD2. V shed 1 base, J shed 6 bases, and the junction held 6 bases outside the gene matches. This CDR3 region has 16 residues. The germline CDR1 and CDR2 sequences are SGHRS and YFSETQ. DNA for the CDR3: TGCGCCAGCAGCTTGTCTAGCGGGGGGGTTTCGGATACGCAGTATTTT. Protein: CASSLSSGGVSDTQYF. The complete variable domain, with remaining parts taken from reference TRBV5-1 and TRBJ2-3, reads KAGVTQTPRYLIKTRGQQVTLSCSPISGHRSVSWYQQTPGQGLQFLFEYFSETQRNKGNFPGRFSGRQFSNSRSEMNVSTLELGDSALYLCASSLSSGGVSDTQYFGPGTRLTVL.

The chain recombines TRBV7-6 with TRBJ2-1; TRBD1 aligns across 7 bases. Germline lookup yields CDR1 SGHVS and CDR2 FNYEAQ. This CDR3 contains 13 residues. Trimming cost V 2 bases and J 15 bases; bases outside gene matches: 10. CDR3 bases: TGTGCCAGCAGCTTATGGGGACAGCCGATGCTGTTCTTC. Its translation is CASSLWGQPMLFF.

CDR3 coding DNA: TGCAGCGTTGAAGGACAGGGGGCGACTGAAGCTTTCTTT. It is translated as CSVEGQGATEAFF. The chain recombines TRBV29-1 with TRBJ1-1; 10 positions match TRBD1. This CDR3 contains 13 residues. The V segment lost 1 base and the J segment 5 bases; nucleotides outside the gene matches: 1. Germline V lookup: CDR1 SQVTM, CDR2 ANQGSEA.

This rearrangement joins TRBV5-1 to TRBJ2-5, with D unclear. Germline CDR1 reads SGHRS; CDR2 reads YFSETQ. CDR3 length: 13 amino acids. Trimming cost V 2 bases and J 5 bases, with 10 bases left between them. The CDR3 DNA sequence: TGCGCCAGCAGCTTAAGTGTCCAGGAGACCCAGTACTTC. It encodes CASSLSVQETQYF. Full variable domain (rest looked up from reference TRBV5-1 and TRBJ2-5): KAGVTQTPRYLIKTRGQQVTLSCSPISGHRSVSWYQQTPGQGLQFLFEYFSETQRNKGNFPGRFSGRQFSNSRSEMNVSTLELGDSALYLCASSLSVQETQYFGPGTRLLVL.

A note on this clone: A junction end diverges from the germline sequence, so it may reflect a read error. The J gene is TRBJ2-7, the V gene TRBV7-7; D possibly corresponds to TRBD1 (7 bases). Germline CDR1 reads SSHAT; CDR2 reads FNYEAQ (reference sequence). CDR3 length: 14 residues. The CDR3 DNA sequence: TGTGCTAGCAGTACTGGACAGGTGGGAGGCGAGCAGTACTTC. This gives the protein CASSTGQVGGEQYF.